This T cell receptor beta chain comes out of a study of T cells in Graves' hyperthyroidism and ophthalmopathy. Notes on the study in general: The blood repertoire included most of the expanded thyroid clonotypes above 0.001. The model forecast ophthalmopathy, anticipating it by a median around 6.5 months before onset.

TCR beta CDR3 regions were amplified from RNA. When the TCR CDR3 underwent first-round RT-PCR, the HTBI primer set was used. TCRdb re-called the multiplex PCR reads with MiXCR, one entry per CDR3 protein. The profile shows over 450,000 distinct CDR3 sequences, roughly a sixth of them singletons. This clonotype was detected ten times or more. As yet, its antigen is unknown. Sequencing was carried out using blood. The clonotype originates from a woman aged 18-29 years with Graves' ophthalmopathy.

This CDR3 is CASSSLTGNPYNEQFF. The CDR3 bases are TGTGCCAGCAGCTCTCTTACGGGAAATCCCTACAATGAGCAGTTCTTC. J is TRBJ2-1 and V is TRBV7-2, with D perhaps matching TRBD2 (5 bases). Between the trimmed V and J ends, which lost 4 bases and 2 bases, there was a span of 15 bases. The CDR3 covers 16 residues. Germline CDR1 and CDR2: SGHTA and FQGNSA.